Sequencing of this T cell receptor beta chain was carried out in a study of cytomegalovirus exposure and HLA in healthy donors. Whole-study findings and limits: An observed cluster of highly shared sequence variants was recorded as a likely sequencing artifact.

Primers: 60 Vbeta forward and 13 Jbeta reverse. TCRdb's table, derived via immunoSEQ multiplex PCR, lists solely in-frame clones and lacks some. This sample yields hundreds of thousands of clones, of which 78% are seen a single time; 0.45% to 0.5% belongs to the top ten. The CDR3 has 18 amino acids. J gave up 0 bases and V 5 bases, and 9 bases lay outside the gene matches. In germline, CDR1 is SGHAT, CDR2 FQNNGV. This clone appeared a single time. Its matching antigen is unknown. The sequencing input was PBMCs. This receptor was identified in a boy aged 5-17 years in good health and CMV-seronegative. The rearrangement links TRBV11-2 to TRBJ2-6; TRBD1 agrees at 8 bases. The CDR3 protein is CASSPTGAPFSGANVLTF. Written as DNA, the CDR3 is TGTGCCAGCAGCCCGACAGGGGCGCCCTTCTCTGGGGCCAACGTCCTGACTTTC.